The 6 T cell receptor beta chains given below trace back to one sample, sequenced in a study of shared clonotypes between healthy human individuals. Assay used: immunoSEQ multiplex PCR; TCRdb lists only in-frame clones, some missing. The sample has roughly 890,000 clones; 92% are singletons. Terminally differentiated effector memory CD45RA+ cells were excluded from the naive CD8 cells, which were CD45RO-negative and positively selected for CCR7. The material sequenced was naive CD8+ T cells sorted from blood. Receptors were obtained from a man aged 30-40 years in good health.

This chain links TRBV27 with TRBJ2-1, with D possibly being TRBD2 (7 bases). CDR1 is MNHEY and CDR2 is SMNVEV in the germline V gene (reference sequence). Deletions cut 5 bases from V and 3 bases from J, with 17 bases between. The CDR3 extends over 16 amino acids. In nucleotides, the CDR3 is TGTGCCAGCAGTCTCACTGGGGGGGCCAACTACAATGAGCAGTTCTTC. Its translation is CASSLTGGANYNEQFF.

The chain recombines TRBV7-6 with TRBJ2-3; 7 bases match TRBD2. The V gene end was trimmed by 4 bases and the J gene end by 1 base; junction bases not matched to a gene: 5. This CDR3 is built from 15 residues. CDR1 is SGHVS, CDR2 FNYEAQ, per germline. CDR3: CASSSTSRRTDTQYF. CDR3 bases: TGTGCCAGCAGCTCGACTAGCCGACGCACAGATACGCAGTATTTT.

The chain joins TRBV4-1 to TRBJ1-1, with D possibly being TRBD1 (5 bases). Germline CDR1 is MGHRA and CDR2 is YSYEKL. Trimming took off 0 bases at V and 5 bases at J, with 13 bases between the two ends. This CDR3 is 15 amino acids long. CDR3 DNA: TGCGCCAGCAGCCAAGATCCGGGCAGGGAGACTGAAGCTTTCTTT. Residues: CASSQDPGRETEAFF.

V gene TRBV11-2 combines with J gene TRBJ1-1; D gene uncertain. Germline loops: CDR1 SGHAT, CDR2 FQNNGV. V gave up 3 bases and J gave up 4 bases, with 9 bases separating them. This CDR3 is 13 amino acids long. The CDR3 sequence is CASSLVWGTEAFF. CDR3 coding DNA: TGTGCCAGCAGCTTGGTCTGGGGCACTGAAGCTTTCTTT. The full variable domain, its missing parts supplied by reference TRBV11-2 and TRBJ1-1, is EAGVAQSPRYKIIEKRQSVAFWCNPISGHATLYWYQQILGQGPKLLIQFQNNGVVDDSQLPKDRFSAERLKGVDSTLKIQPAKLEDSAVYLCASSLVWGTEAFFGQGTRLTVV.

This sequence joins TRBV7-9 and TRBJ2-3; D perhaps matches TRBD2 (5 bases). V was trimmed by 2 bases and J by 1 base, leaving 10 bases between them. Looked up from germline, CDR1 is SEHNR and CDR2 is FQNEAQ (reference sequence). The CDR3 length is 15 residues. In DNA form, the CDR3 reads TGTGCCAGCAGCTTAAATGTGCGGGGCACAGATACGCAGTATTTT. It encodes CASSLNVRGTDTQYF.

The CDR3 is CASSPQTGWATEAFF. CDR3 DNA sequence: TGTGCCAGCAGCCCCCAGACAGGGTGGGCCACTGAAGCTTTCTTT. J is TRBJ1-1 and V is TRBV9, with TRBD1 matching over 7 bases. The V and J ends lost 4 bases and 4 bases, in that order; junction bases with no gene match: 10. The V gene's germline CDR1 is SGDLS and CDR2 YYNGEE. The CDR3 loop spans 15 amino acids.